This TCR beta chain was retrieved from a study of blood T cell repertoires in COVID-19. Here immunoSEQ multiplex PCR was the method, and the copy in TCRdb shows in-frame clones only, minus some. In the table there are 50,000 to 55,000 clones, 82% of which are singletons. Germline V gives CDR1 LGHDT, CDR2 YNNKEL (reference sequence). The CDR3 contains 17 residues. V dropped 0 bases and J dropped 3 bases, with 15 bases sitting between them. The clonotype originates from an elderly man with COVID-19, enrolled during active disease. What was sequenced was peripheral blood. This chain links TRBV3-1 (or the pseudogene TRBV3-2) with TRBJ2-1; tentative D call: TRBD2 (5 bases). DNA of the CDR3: TGTGCCAGCAGCCAAGACAATCTGGAGGACCACTACAATGAGCAGTTCTTC. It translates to CASSQDNLEDHYNEQFF.